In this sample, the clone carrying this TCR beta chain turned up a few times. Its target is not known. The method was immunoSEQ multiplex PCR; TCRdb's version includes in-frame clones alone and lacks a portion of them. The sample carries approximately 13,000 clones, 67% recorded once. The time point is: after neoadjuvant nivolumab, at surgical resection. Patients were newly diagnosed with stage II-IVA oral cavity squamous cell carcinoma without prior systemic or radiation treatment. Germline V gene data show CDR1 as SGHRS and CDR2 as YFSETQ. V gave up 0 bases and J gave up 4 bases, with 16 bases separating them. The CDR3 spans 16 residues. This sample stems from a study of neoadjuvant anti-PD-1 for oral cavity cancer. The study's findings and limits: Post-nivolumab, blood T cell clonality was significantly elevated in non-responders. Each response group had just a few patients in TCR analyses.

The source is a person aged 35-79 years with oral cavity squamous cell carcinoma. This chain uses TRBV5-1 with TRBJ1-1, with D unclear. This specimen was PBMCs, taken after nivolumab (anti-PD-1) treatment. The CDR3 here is CASSLGSTVEATEAFF. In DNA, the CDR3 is TGCGCCAGCAGCTTGGGGTCGACGGTAGAAGCCACTGAAGCTTTCTTT.